This TCR beta chain is from a study of blood T cell repertoires in COVID-19. Study context: Italy, Spain and the United States were the sources of the convalescent and acute COVID-19 samples.

Authors' data handling: Reference gene primer amplification yielded estimated nucleated cell counts. Using immunoSEQ multiplex PCR, the repertoire was profiled, and TCRdb retains in-frame clones only, with some absent. Clone size and the V and J calls come from that table; the DNA yielded D and trimming. The table lists roughly 100,000 clones, more than 85% of them singletons. Germline loops: CDR1 SGHDT, CDR2 YYEEEE. With V trimmed by 0 bases and J by 4 bases, 3 bases remained unmatched. CDR3 length: 16 amino acids. Sequencing used peripheral blood. The chain carries TRBV5-6 and TRBJ2-1; 11 nucleotides match TRBD2. The receptor comes from a human donor in a cohort sampled during active COVID-19. The CDR3 loop is CASSLERLAGYNEQFF. In DNA, the CDR3 is TGTGCCAGCAGCTTGGAGAGACTAGCGGGATACAATGAGCAGTTCTTC. Using reference TRBV5-6 and TRBJ2-1 for the parts outside the CDR3, the full variable domain is DAGVTQSPTHLIKTRGQQVTLRCSPKSGHDTVSWYQQALGQGPQFIFQYYEEEERQRGNFPDRFSGHQFPNYSSELNVNALLLGDSALYLCASSLERLAGYNEQFFGPGTRLTVL.